The TCR beta chain described here comes from a study of blood T cell repertoires in COVID-19. Whole-study context: PBMCs, B-cell-depleted T cells, or T cells provided the cDNA or gDNA that made up the material.

Assay: immunoSEQ multiplex PCR; the TCRdb copy retains only in-frame clones and omits some. The sample carries approximately 300,000 clones, more than 70% recorded once. This clone was seen only a few times. V was trimmed by 0 bases and J by 8 bases, leaving 16 bases between them. The CDR3 has 16 residues. Germline CDR1 reads KGHDR; CDR2 reads SFDVKD. The source material was peripheral blood. This rearrangement joins TRBV24-1 to TRBJ2-1; no reliable D call. The sequence was obtained from a woman aged 45-60 years with acute or convalescent COVID-19. In DNA form, the CDR3 reads TGTGCCACCAGTGATTTGCTAGGCACCCGTACCGATGAGCAGTTCTTC. Translation gives CATSDLLGTRTDEQFF.